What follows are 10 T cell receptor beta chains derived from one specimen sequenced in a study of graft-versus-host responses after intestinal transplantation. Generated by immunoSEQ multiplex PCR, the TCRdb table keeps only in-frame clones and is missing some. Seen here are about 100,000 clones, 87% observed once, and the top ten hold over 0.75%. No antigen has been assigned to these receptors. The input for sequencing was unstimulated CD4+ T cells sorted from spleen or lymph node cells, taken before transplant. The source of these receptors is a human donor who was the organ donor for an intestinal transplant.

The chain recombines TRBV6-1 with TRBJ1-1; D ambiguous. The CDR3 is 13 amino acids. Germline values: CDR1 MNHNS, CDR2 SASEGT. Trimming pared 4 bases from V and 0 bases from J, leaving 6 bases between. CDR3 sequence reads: CASSGTMNTEAFF. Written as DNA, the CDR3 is TGTGCCAGCAGTGGGACTATGAACACTGAAGCTTTCTTT.

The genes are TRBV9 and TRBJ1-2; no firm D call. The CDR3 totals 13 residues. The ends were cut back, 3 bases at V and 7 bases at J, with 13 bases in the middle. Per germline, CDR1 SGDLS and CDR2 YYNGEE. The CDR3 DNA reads TGTGCCAGCAGCGCCAATCCGTTTGGTGGCTACACCTTC. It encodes CASSANPFGGYTF.

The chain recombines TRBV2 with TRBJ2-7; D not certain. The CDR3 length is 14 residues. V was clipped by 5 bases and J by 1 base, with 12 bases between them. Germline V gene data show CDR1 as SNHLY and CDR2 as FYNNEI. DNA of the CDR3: TGTGCCAGCAGTATCTCCGTCGCATCCTACGAGCAGTACTTC. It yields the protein CASSISVASYEQYF.

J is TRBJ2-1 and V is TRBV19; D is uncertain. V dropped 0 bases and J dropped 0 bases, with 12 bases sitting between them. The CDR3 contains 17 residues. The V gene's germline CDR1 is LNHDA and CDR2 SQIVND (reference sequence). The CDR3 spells CASSIDVGISSYNEQFF. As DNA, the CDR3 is TGTGCCAGTAGTATAGATGTGGGGATAAGCTCCTACAATGAGCAGTTCTTC.

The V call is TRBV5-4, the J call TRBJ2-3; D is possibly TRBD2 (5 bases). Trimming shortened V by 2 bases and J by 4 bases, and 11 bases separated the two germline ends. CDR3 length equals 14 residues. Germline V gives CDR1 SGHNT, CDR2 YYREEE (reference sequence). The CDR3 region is CASSFTGISDTQYF. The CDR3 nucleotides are TGTGCCAGCAGCTTTACGGGGATTTCAGATACGCAGTATTTT.

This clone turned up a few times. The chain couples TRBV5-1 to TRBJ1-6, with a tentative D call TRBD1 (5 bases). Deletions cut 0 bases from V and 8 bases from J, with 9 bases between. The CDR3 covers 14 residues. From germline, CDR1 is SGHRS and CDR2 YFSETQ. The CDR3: CASSLGGADSPLHF. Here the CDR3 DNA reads TGCGCCAGCAGCTTGGGGGGCGCGGATTCACCCCTCCACTTT.

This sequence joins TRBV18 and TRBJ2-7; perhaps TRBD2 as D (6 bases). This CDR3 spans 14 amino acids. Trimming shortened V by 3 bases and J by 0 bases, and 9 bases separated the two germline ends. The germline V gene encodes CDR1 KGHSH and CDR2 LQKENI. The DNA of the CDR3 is TGTGCCAGCTCACCTGGGGGGTTCTCCTACGAGCAGTACTTC. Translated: CASSPGGFSYEQYF.

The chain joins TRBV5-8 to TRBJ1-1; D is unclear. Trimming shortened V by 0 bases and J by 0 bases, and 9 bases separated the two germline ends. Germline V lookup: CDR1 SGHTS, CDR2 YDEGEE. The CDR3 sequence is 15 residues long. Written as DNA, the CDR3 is TGTGCCAGCAGCTTGGAGGCCGGGCTGAACACTGAAGCTTTCTTT. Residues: CASSLEAGLNTEAFF.

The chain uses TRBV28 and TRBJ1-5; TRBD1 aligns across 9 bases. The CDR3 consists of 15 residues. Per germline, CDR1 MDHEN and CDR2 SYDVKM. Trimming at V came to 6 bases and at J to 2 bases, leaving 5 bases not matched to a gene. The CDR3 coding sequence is TGTGCCAGCAGCTATACAGGGGGCGGCAATCAGCCCCAGCATTTT. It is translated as CASSYTGGGNQPQHF.

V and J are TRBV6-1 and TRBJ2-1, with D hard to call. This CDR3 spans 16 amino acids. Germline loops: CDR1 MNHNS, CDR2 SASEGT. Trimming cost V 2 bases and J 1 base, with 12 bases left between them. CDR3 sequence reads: CASSENPQLSYNEQFF. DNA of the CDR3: TGTGCCAGCAGTGAAAATCCCCAGCTGTCCTACAATGAGCAGTTCTTC.